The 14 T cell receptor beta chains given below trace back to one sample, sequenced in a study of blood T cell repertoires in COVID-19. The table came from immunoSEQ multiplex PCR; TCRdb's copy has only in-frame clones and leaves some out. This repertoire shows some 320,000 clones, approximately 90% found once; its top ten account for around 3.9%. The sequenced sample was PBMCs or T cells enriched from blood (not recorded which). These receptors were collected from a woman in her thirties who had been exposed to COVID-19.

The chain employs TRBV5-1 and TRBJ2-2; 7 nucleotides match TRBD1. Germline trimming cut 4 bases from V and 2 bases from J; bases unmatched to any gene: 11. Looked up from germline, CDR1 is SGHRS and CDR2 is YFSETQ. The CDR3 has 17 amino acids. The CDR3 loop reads CASSPTGAEFNTGELFF. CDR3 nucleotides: TGCGCCAGCAGCCCAACAGGGGCGGAATTTAACACCGGGGAGCTGTTTTTT.

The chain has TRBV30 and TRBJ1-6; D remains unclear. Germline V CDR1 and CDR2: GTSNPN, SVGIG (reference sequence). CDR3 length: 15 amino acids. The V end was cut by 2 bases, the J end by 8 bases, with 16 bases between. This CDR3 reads CAWSSDSSIDSPLHF. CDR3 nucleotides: TGTGCCTGGAGTAGCGATTCCTCCATCGATTCACCCCTCCACTTT. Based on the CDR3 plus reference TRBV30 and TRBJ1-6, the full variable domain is SQTIHQWPATLVQPVGSPLSLECTVEGTSNPNLYWYRQAAGRGLQLLFYSVGIGQISSEVPQNLSASRPQDRQFILSSKKLLLSDSGFYLCAWSSDSSIDSPLHFGNGTRLTVT.

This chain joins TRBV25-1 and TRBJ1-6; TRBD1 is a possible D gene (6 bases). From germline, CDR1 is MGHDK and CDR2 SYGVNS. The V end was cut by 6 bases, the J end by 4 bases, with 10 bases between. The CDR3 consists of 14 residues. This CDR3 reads CASSRTDYNSPLHF. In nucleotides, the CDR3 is TGTGCCAGCAGCCGGACAGATTATAATTCACCCCTCCACTTT.

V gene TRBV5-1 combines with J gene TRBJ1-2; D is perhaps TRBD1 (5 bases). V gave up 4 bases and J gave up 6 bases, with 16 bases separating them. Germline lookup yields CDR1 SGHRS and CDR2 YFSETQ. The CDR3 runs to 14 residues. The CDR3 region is CASSLGASPDGYTF. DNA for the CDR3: TGCGCCAGCAGCCTAGGGGCGTCCCCCGATGGCTACACCTTC.

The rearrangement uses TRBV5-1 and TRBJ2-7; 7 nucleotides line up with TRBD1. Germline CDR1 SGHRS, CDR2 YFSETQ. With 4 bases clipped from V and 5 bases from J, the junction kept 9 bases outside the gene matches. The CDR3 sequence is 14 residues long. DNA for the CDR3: TGCGCCAGCAGCCCCGGACAGGCCCGGGACGAGCAGTACTTC. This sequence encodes CASSPGQARDEQYF.

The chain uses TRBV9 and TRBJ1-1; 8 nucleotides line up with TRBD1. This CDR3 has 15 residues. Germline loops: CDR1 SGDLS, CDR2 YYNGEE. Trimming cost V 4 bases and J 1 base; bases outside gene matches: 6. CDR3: CASSTRQGTNTEAFF. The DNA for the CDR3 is TGTGCCAGCAGCACTAGACAGGGGACGAACACTGAAGCTTTCTTT. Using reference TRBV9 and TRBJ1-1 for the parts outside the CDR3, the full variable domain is DSGVTQTPKHLITATGQRVTLRCSPRSGDLSVYWYQQSLDQGLQFLIQYYNGEERAKGNILERFSAQQFPDLHSELNLSSLELGDSALYFCASSTRQGTNTEAFFGQGTRLTVV.

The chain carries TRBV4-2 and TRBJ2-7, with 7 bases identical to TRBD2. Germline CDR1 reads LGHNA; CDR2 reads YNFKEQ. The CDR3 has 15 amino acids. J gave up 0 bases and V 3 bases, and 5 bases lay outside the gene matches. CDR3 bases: TGTGCCAGCAGCCACGGAGCGGGGCCCTCCTACGAGCAGTACTTC. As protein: CASSHGAGPSYEQYF.

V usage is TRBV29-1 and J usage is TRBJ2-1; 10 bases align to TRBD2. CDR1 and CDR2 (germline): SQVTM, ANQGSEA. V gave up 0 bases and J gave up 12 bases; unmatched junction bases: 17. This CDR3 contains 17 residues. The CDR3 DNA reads TGCAGCGTTGAAGAAAGATCTAGCGGGGGCTACCTACGCGGGCAGTTCTTC. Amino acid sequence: CSVEERSSGGYLRGQFF.

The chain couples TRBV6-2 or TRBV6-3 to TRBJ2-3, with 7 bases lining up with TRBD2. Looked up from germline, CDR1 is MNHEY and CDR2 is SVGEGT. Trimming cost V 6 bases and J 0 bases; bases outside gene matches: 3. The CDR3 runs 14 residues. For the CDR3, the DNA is TGTGCCAGCAGCCAGGGACTAAGCACAGATACGCAGTATTTT. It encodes CASSQGLSTDTQYF.

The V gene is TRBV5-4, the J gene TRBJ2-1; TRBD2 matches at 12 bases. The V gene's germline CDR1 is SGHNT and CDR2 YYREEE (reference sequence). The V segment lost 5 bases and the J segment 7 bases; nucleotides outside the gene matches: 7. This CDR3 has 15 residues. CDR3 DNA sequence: TGTGCCAGCAGGGAAACTAGCGGGGGGTTAAATGAGCAGTTCTTC. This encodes CASRETSGGLNEQFF.

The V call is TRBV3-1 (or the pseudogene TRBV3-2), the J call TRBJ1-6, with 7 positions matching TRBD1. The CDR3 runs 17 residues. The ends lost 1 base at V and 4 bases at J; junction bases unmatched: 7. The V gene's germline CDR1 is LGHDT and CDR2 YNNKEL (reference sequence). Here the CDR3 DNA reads TGTGCCAGCAGCCAAGCCCTCTGGACAGGATATAATTCACCCCTCCACTTT. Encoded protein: CASSQALWTGYNSPLHF.

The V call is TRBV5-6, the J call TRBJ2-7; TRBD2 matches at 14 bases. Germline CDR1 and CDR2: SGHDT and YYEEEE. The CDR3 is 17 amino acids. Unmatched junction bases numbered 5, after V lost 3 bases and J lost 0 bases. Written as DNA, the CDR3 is TGTGCCAGCAGCTGGGGACTAGCGGGGGAAGCCTCCTACGAGCAGTACTTC. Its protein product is CASSWGLAGEASYEQYF.

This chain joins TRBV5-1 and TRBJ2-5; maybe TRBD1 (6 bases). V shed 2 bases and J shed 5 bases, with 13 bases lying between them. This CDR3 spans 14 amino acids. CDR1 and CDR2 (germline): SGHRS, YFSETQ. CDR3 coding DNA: TGCGCCAGCAGCTTACAGGGTATCCGGGAGACCCAGTACTTC. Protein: CASSLQGIRETQYF.

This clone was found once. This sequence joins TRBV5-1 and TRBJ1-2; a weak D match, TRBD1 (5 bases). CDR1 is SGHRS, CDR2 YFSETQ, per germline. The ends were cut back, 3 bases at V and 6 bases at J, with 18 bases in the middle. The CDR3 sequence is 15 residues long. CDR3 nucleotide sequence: TGCGCCAGCAGCTCTGCCGGCAGGGAAGTGAATGGCTACACCTTC. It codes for CASSSAGREVNGYTF.